Sequencing of this TCR beta chain was carried out in a study of blood T cell repertoires in COVID-19. Background on the study: PBMCs, B-cell-depleted T cells, or T cells were the source of the cDNA or gDNA that made up the material.

Patients in Seattle were enrolled during active infection, then followed longitudinally. Original data processing: Researchers report that nucleated cell counts were estimated from reference gene primer amplification. TCRdb's table, derived via immunoSEQ multiplex PCR, lists solely in-frame clones and lacks some. That table supplies the V and J calls and clone size; D and trimming were determined from the DNA. The sample has 330,000 or so clones, approximately 89% seen once. Germline V CDR1 and CDR2: MDHEN, SYDVKM. Trimming left V 7 bases short and J 2 bases short, with 15 bases between. There are 15 residues in the CDR3.

The sample comprised peripheral blood. The chain links TRBV28 to TRBJ1-5; D possibly corresponds to TRBD1 (5 bases). The source is a woman aged 55 to 70 with COVID-19, enrolled during active disease. The CDR3 DNA reads as TGTGCCAGCATCAGTCCTGGGGCAGGCAATCAGCCCCAGCATTTT. Protein product: CASISPGAGNQPQHF.